The rows below give T cell receptor beta chains drawn from one sample of a study of OX40 agonist ivuxolimab in advanced cancers. The protocol was immunoSEQ multiplex PCR, while the TCRdb copy is restricted to in-frame clones and leaves out a portion. The table has tens of thousands of clones, 87% seen once. The source was CD4+ or CD8+ T cells sorted from blood, collected in a trial of the OX40 agonist ivuxolimab. These receptors all come from an adult with an advanced solid tumor such as melanoma, head and neck, liver or kidney cancer. CDR3s include the opening cysteine and the closing phenylalanine or tryptophan. A D gene is named only where the DNA matches it firmly.

J gene: TRBJ2-1; D gene: -; V gene: TRBV19; CDR3 length: 15; CDR3 protein: CASSSFTEKYNEQFF; CDR3 DNA: TGTGCCAGTAGTTCTTTCACAGAGAAATACAATGAGCAGTTCTTC
J gene: TRBJ1-1; D gene: -; V gene: TRBV19; CDR3 length: 14; CDR3 protein: CASMDMGGSTEAFF; CDR3 DNA: TGTGCCAGTATGGATATGGGGGGATCCACTGAAGCTTTCTTT
J gene: TRBJ2-1; D gene: -; V gene: TRBV11-3; CDR3 length: 13; CDR3 protein: CASSFTLVEEQFF; CDR3 DNA: TGTGCCAGCAGCTTTACTTTGGTGGAGGAGCAGTTCTTC
J gene: TRBJ1-4; D gene: -; V gene: TRBV5-4; CDR3 length: 14; CDR3 protein: CASSGPGRLEKLFF; CDR3 DNA: TGTGCCAGCAGCGGCCCCGGCAGGCTTGAAAAACTGTTTTTT
J gene: TRBJ1-3; D gene: -; V gene: TRBV5-8; CDR3 length: 15; CDR3 protein: CASSLRMYSGNTIYF; CDR3 DNA: TGTGCCAGCAGCTTGAGGATGTACTCTGGAAACACCATATATTTT
J gene: TRBJ2-7; D gene: TRBD1; V gene: TRBV6-1; CDR3 length: 14; CDR3 protein: CASSEGTGLSEQYF; CDR3 DNA: TGTGCCAGCAGTGAAGGGACAGGGTTGTCCGAGCAGTACTTC
J gene: TRBJ2-1; D gene: -; V gene: TRBV5-1; CDR3 length: 13; CDR3 protein: CASSAYQGHEQFF; CDR3 DNA: TGCGCCAGCAGCGCTTACCAGGGCCATGAGCAGTTCTTC
J gene: TRBJ1-4; D gene: -; V gene: TRBV10-3; CDR3 length: 13; CDR3 protein: CAIRQGVGEKLFF; CDR3 DNA: TGTGCCATCAGACAGGGCGTCGGTGAAAAACTGTTTTTT
J gene: TRBJ2-5; D gene: -; V gene: TRBV5-4; CDR3 length: 14; CDR3 protein: CASSLKDFQETQYF; CDR3 DNA: TGTGCCAGCAGCTTGAAGGACTTCCAAGAGACCCAGTACTTC
J gene: TRBJ2-2; D gene: -; V gene: TRBV25-1; CDR3 length: 14; CDR3 protein: CASRPTGNTGELFF; CDR3 DNA: TGTGCCAGCCGCCCGACAGGGAACACCGGGGAGCTGTTTTTT
J gene: TRBJ1-5; D gene: -; V gene: TRBV6-1; CDR3 length: 13; CDR3 protein: CASSLGGNRPQHF; CDR3 DNA: TGTGCCAGCAGCCTGGGGGGTAATCGGCCCCAGCATTTT